The 19 T cell receptor beta chains below were found in one sample sequenced in a study of blood T cell repertoires in COVID-19. Clones were sequenced by immunoSEQ multiplex PCR, and TCRdb holds only the in-frame ones, with some missing. The sample contains about 59,000 clones, 81% of which appear only once. Sequencing used peripheral blood. The receptor source for this set is a man aged 60-69 years with COVID-19, enrolled during active disease.

V gene TRBV5-6 combines with J gene TRBJ1-6; D ambiguous. The CDR3 spans 14 residues. Germline assignment: CDR1 SGHDT and CDR2 YYEEEE. V lost 3 bases to trimming and J lost 10 bases, with 14 bases between them. CDR3 bases: TGTGCCAGCAGCTCCTTTCGGACTAACTCACCCCTCCACTTT. It encodes CASSSFRTNSPLHF.

J is TRBJ2-3 and V is TRBV5-1, with a tentative D call TRBD2 (6 bases). Trimming cost V 5 bases and J 4 bases, with 14 bases left between them. The CDR3 is made up of 14 amino acids. Germline assignment: CDR1 SGHRS and CDR2 YFSETQ. CDR3 residues: CASSFDGSADTQYF. The CDR3 bases are TGCGCCAGCAGTTTTGACGGGAGCGCAGATACGCAGTATTTT.

This clone was recorded once. J is TRBJ2-3 and V is TRBV4-3, with 8 bases fitting TRBD2. The CDR3 is 17 amino acids. V dropped 2 bases and J dropped 6; count of bases not matched to a gene: 13. Germline-derived CDR1 and CDR2 are LGHNA and YSLEER. In nucleotides, the CDR3 is TGCGCCAGCAGCCAAAATAACGGGGTAGCGGGAAGGGATACGCAGTATTTT. It codes for CASSQNNGVAGRDTQYF.

V gene TRBV4-2 combines with J gene TRBJ2-1; the D gene is possibly TRBD1 (5 bases). The CDR3 covers 15 residues. V lost 0 bases and J 7 bases, leaving 13 bases between the germline ends. Germline V gives CDR1 LGHNA, CDR2 YNFKEQ. CDR3 in DNA: TGTGCCAGCAGCCAAGAACGACAGCGTATGAATGAGCAGTTCTTC. Its protein is CASSQERQRMNEQFF.

The rearrangement uses TRBV5-6 and TRBJ2-6; perhaps TRBD1 as D (6 bases). V lost 5 bases to trimming and J lost 0 bases, with 18 bases between them. Germline CDR1 SGHDT, CDR2 YYEEEE. This CDR3 region has 18 residues. The CDR3 sequence: CASSSGGDRNSGANVLTF. The CDR3, as DNA: TGTGCCAGCAGTTCCGGTGGAGACAGGAACTCTGGGGCCAACGTCCTGACTTTC.

The chain links TRBV5-6 to TRBJ1-1; TRBD1 matches 7 bases. The J segment lost 2 bases and the V segment lost 2 bases, leaving 3 bases of the junction unmatched. CDR3 size: 14 residues. CDR1 is SGHDT and CDR2 is YYEEEE in the germline V gene. The chain's CDR3 is CASSFTGENTEAFF. The CDR3, as DNA: TGTGCCAGCAGCTTTACAGGGGAAAACACTGAAGCTTTCTTT.

The V gene is TRBV11-2, the J gene TRBJ2-3, with TRBD2 identical over 8 bases. The V segment lost 3 bases and the J segment 6 bases; nucleotides outside the gene matches: 8. CDR3 size: 15 residues. Germline V lookup: CDR1 SGHAT, CDR2 FQNNGV. CDR3 bases: TGTGCCAGCAGCTTGGTCGGGGGGGCCCCTGATACGCAGTATTTT. This translates into CASSLVGGAPDTQYF.

V usage is TRBV10-2 and J usage is TRBJ2-5; D might be TRBD1 (5 bases). Germline CDR1 WSHSY, CDR2 SAAADI. V was trimmed by 8 bases and J by 5 bases, leaving 15 bases between them. This CDR3 contains 13 residues. CDR3 loop: CASLRDLMETQYF. The DNA of the CDR3 is TGCGCCAGCCTCAGGGATTTGATGGAGACCCAGTACTTC.

The chain recombines TRBV19 with TRBJ2-1; D is perhaps TRBD2 (6 bases). Per germline, CDR1 LNHDA and CDR2 SQIVND (reference sequence). V was cut by 9 bases and J by 2 bases, with 14 bases left in between. CDR3 length equals 14 residues. The CDR3 loop reads CASRGPGAYNEQFF. CDR3 sequence (DNA): TGTGCCAGCCGGGGCCCGGGGGCCTACAATGAGCAGTTCTTC.

J is TRBJ1-2 and V is TRBV5-1; TRBD1 is a possible D gene (6 bases). The germline gives CDR1 SGHRS, CDR2 YFSETQ. The CDR3 loop spans 13 amino acids. Trimming shortened V by 0 bases and J by 8 bases, and 11 bases separated the two germline ends. The CDR3 region is CASSLEGVLGYTF. The CDR3 nucleotides read TGCGCCAGCAGCTTGGAGGGGGTTCTGGGCTACACCTTC.

This clone was found once. The rearrangement links TRBV10-3 to TRBJ1-2; a weak D match, TRBD1 (5 bases). The length of the CDR3 is 14 residues. Trimming cost V 10 bases and J 1 base, with 16 bases left between them. The V gene's germline CDR1 is ENHRY and CDR2 SYGVKD. DNA of the CDR3: TGTGCCACCGGAAGCTCGGGACTTAACTATGGCTACACCTTC. This translates into CATGSSGLNYGYTF.

The V and J genes are TRBV6-2 or TRBV6-3 and TRBJ1-5; TRBD1 is a possible D gene (6 bases). The CDR3 covers 17 residues. Germline V gives CDR1 MNHEY, CDR2 SVGEGT. Trimming removed 0 bases at V and 3 bases at J, with 15 bases between. CDR3 protein: CASSYSGGLGSNQPQHF. CDR3 nucleotide sequence: TGTGCCAGCAGTTACTCCGGGGGGCTCGGGTCCAATCAGCCCCAGCATTTT.

The genes are TRBV25-1 and TRBJ1-3; D is uncertain. Germline CDR1 MGHDK, CDR2 SYGVNS. The length of the CDR3 is 16 residues. V lost 3 bases, J lost 0 bases, and 12 bases lay in between. CDR3 region: CASSDPRHFSGNTIYF. For the CDR3, the DNA is TGTGCCAGCAGTGATCCTCGACACTTCTCTGGAAACACCATATATTTT.

This clone came up many times. This chain connects TRBV9 to TRBJ2-7; TRBD2 agrees at 10 bases. CDR3 length: 14 residues. Germline V gene sequence: CDR1 SGDLS, CDR2 YYNGEE. Unmatched junction bases numbered 5, after V lost 3 bases and J lost 5 bases. The CDR3 spells CASSAAGGANEQYF. For the CDR3, the DNA is TGTGCCAGCAGCGCAGCGGGGGGGGCCAACGAGCAGTACTTC.

The count of this clone is one. This rearrangement joins TRBV2 to TRBJ1-2, with 9 bases lining up with TRBD1. The J segment lost 8 bases and the V segment lost 4 bases, leaving 8 bases of the junction unmatched. This CDR3 contains 14 residues. Germline CDR1 is SNHLY and CDR2 is FYNNEI. The CDR3 loop is CASSGQGVQEGYTF. DNA for the CDR3: TGTGCCAGCAGTGGACAGGGGGTGCAAGAAGGCTACACCTTC.

This chain joins TRBV21-1 and TRBJ1-2; the DNA was not compared with TRBD1, the D call given in the table. TRBV21-1 is marked as a pseudogene. The CDR3 is 18 amino acids. CDR3 region: CASSDIPFRGSSLWGYTF. Written as DNA, the CDR3 is TGTGCCAGCAGCGATATACCCTTCAGGGGTAGTTCTTTGTGGGGCTACACCTTC.

The chain recombines TRBV23-1 with TRBJ2-7, with D perhaps matching TRBD2 (6 bases). TRBV23-1 qualifies as an ORF whose function is uncertain. The V gene lost 11 bases and the J gene lost 11 bases, with 19 bases spanning the gap. The CDR3 runs 11 residues. As DNA, the CDR3 is TGCGCCGCGGGACGTGGGACTGGGAAGTACTTC. Amino acid sequence: CAAGRGTGKYF.

This chain uses TRBV7-8 with TRBJ2-7, with TRBD1 identical over 8 bases. This CDR3 is 14 amino acids long. With V trimmed by 6 bases and J by 7 bases, 11 bases remained unmatched. The germline V gene encodes CDR1 SGHVS and CDR2 FQNEAQ. The CDR3 reads CASSTGQGAREQYF. The CDR3 coding sequence is TGTGCCAGCAGTACCGGGCAGGGGGCGAGGGAGCAGTACTTC. The variable domain in full, with the rest retrieved from reference TRBV7-8 and TRBJ2-7, is GAGVSQSPRYKVAKRGQDVALRCDPISGHVSLFWYQQALGQGPEFLTYFQNEAQLDKSGLPSDRFFAERPEGSVSTLKIQRTQQEDSAVYLCASSTGQGAREQYFGPGTRLTVT.

The J gene is TRBJ2-1, the V gene TRBV6-5, with 11 nucleotides matching TRBD2. The CDR3 has 15 residues. The germline V gene has CDR1 MNHEY and CDR2 SVGAGI. J gave up 6 bases and V 7 bases, and 8 bases lay outside the gene matches. CDR3 loop: CASMLISGRANEQFF. DNA for the CDR3: TGTGCCAGCATGTTGATTAGCGGGAGGGCCAATGAGCAGTTCTTC.